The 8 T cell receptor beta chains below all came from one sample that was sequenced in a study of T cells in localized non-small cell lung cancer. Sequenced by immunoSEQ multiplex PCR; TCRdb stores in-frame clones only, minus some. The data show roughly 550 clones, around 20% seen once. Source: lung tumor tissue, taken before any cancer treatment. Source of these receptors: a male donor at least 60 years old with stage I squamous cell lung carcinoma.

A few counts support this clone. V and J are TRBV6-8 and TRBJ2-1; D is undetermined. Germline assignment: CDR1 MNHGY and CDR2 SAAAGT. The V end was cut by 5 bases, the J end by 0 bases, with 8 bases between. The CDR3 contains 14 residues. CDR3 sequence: CASSLIGSYNEQFF. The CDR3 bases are TGTGCCAGCAGTCTCATCGGCTCCTACAATGAGCAGTTCTTC.

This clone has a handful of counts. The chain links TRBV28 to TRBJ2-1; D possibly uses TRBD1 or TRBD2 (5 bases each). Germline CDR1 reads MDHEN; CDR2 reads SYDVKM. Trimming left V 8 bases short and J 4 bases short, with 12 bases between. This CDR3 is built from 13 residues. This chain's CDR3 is CASEPGHYNEQFF. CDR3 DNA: TGTGCCAGCGAGCCGGGGCATTACAATGAGCAGTTCTTC.

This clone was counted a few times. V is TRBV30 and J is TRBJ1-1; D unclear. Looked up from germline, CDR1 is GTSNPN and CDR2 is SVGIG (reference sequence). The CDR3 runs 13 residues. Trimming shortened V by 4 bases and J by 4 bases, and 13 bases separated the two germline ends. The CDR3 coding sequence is TGTGCCTGGATGGTAGGAGGAGGCACTGAAGCTTTCTTT. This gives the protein CAWMVGGGTEAFF. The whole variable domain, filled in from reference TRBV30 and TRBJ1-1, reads SQTIHQWPATLVQPVGSPLSLECTVEGTSNPNLYWYRQAAGRGLQLLFYSVGIGQISSEVPQNLSASRPQDRQFILSSKKLLLSDSGFYLCAWMVGGGTEAFFGQGTRLTVV.

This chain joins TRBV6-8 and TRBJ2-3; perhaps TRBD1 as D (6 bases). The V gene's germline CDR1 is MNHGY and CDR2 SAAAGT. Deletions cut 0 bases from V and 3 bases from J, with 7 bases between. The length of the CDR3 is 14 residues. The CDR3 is CASSYSGTTDTQYF. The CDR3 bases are TGTGCCAGCAGTTACTCGGGGACAACAGATACGCAGTATTTT.

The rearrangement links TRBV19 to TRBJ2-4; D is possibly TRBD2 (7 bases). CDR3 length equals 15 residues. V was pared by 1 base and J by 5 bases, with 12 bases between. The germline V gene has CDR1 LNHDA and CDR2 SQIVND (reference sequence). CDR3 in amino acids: CASSIGAGAQNIQYF. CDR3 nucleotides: TGTGCCAGTAGTATAGGGGCGGGGGCACAAAACATTCAGTACTTC.

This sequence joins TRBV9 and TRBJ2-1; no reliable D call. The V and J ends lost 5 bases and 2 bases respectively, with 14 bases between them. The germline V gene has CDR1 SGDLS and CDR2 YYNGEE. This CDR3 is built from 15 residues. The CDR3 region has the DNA TGTGCCAGCAGTCCTTTCTCAGACACCTACAATGAGCAGTTCTTC. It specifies CASSPFSDTYNEQFF. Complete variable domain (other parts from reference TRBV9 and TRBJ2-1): DSGVTQTPKHLITATGQRVTLRCSPRSGDLSVYWYQQSLDQGLQFLIQYYNGEERAKGNILERFSAQQFPDLHSELNLSSLELGDSALYFCASSPFSDTYNEQFFGPGTRLTVL.

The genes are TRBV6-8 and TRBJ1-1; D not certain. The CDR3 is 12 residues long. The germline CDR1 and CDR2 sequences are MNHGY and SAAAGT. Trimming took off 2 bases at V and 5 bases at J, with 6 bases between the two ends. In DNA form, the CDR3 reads TGTGCCAGCAGTTACGAGAGGACTGAAGCTTTCTTT. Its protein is CASSYERTEAFF.

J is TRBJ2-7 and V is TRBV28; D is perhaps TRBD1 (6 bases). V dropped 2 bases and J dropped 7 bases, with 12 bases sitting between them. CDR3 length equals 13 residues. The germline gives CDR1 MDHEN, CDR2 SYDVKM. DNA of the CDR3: TGTGCCAGCAGTTTACCAGGGGCGAGGGAGCAGTACGTC. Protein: CASSLPGAREQYV.